This T cell receptor beta chain was documented in a study of cytomegalovirus exposure and HLA in healthy donors. The primer mix had 60 Vbeta and 13 Jbeta primers. Profiling relied on immunoSEQ multiplex PCR, and the TCRdb table lists in-frame clones only, not all of them. Altogether roughly 120,000 clones are present, less than 85% being singletons, with the ten largest covering about an eighth. Participants comprised healthy donors of bone marrow. Regarding this clone: Its target is unknown.

Regarding the study as a whole: The majority of CMV-associated TCR beta chains were reported as apparently HLA-restricted in a later analysis. One later analysis reportedly identified an Asian-associated ancestry cluster that showed fewer N-insertions than the roughly 620-donor mean. TCR beta chains associated with HLA were, in a later analysis, more clonally expanded than equally common others.

CDR3 length: 14 amino acids. In germline, CDR1 is MGHRA, CDR2 YSYEKL. Trimming took 2 bases from V and 4 from J, leaving 11 bases between them. Sample: PBMCs. The origin of this receptor is a man in his thirties or forties in good health and CMV-seropositive. The V and J genes are TRBV4-1 and TRBJ1-2, with TRBD1 as a possible D gene (5 bases). The CDR3 protein is CASSQTDGGYGYTF. CDR3 coding DNA: TGCGCCAGCAGCCAAACAGACGGGGGCTATGGCTACACCTTC.